What follows are 27 T cell receptor beta chains derived from one specimen sequenced in a study of cytomegalovirus exposure and HLA in healthy donors (dated by TCRdb to the late 2010s). Libraries were built with the immunoSEQ multiplex PCR assay. For the multiplex PCR, a mixture combining 60 forward primers for TCR Vbeta segments and 13 reverse primers for TCR Jbeta segments was used. Entries here come from immuneACCESS through TCRdb and include only in-frame sequences with V and J called. Some clones fail to appear in such tables; in the studies checked, an unresolved V gene covers under half of the shortfall, and the cause of the remainder is unknown. Within this sample are fewer than 90,000 clones, with about 75% of them counted one time only. The biggest ten clones account for around 10% of the sample. Source material: PBMCs. The source of these receptors is a man younger than 45 in good health and CMV-seropositive.

The genes are TRBV29-1 and TRBJ1-1; D perhaps matches TRBD1 (6 bases). The V gene's germline CDR1 is SQVTM and CDR2 ANQGSEA. Trimming took 5 bases from V and 0 from J, leaving 13 bases between them. CDR3 length: 14 residues. This CDR3 reads CSVRGQGMNTEAFF. The CDR3 DNA reads as TGCAGCGTTCGAGGGCAGGGGATGAACACTGAAGCTTTCTTT.

The J gene is TRBJ2-6, the V gene TRBV27, with D uncertain. The CDR3 extends over 20 amino acids. CDR1 is MNHEY, CDR2 SMNVEV, per germline (reference sequence). V lost 1 base and J lost 0, with 19 bases in between. CDR3 sequence: CASSLYPASDTLSGANVLTF. CDR3 coding DNA: TGTGCCAGCAGTTTATACCCCGCGTCTGACACACTCTCTGGGGCCAACGTCCTGACTTTC.

This sequence joins TRBV7-9 and TRBJ2-7; unclear D gene. Germline CDR1 SEHNR, CDR2 FQNEAQ (reference sequence). The CDR3 spans 14 residues. V dropped 5 bases and J dropped 3 bases, with 14 bases sitting between them. The CDR3 reads CASSQALAHYEQYF. CDR3 DNA: TGTGCCAGCAGCCAGGCCTTGGCTCACTACGAGCAGTACTTC.

This chain uses TRBV4-3 with TRBJ1-6; 8 nucleotides match TRBD1. CDR3 size: 14 residues. The V segment lost 1 base and the J segment 7 bases; nucleotides outside the gene matches: 0. Germline assignment: CDR1 LGHNA and CDR2 YSLEER. DNA for the CDR3: TGCGCCAGCAGCCAAGGACAGGGGAATTCACCCCTCCACTTT. Its translation: CASSQGQGNSPLHF.

This chain connects TRBV5-1 to TRBJ1-4, with TRBD1 matching over 9 bases. The germline V gene has CDR1 SGHRS and CDR2 YFSETQ. The CDR3 extends over 15 amino acids. Losses at the gene ends were 3 bases for V and 6 bases for J; bases not matched to a gene: 6. CDR3 sequence (DNA): TGCGCCAGCAGCTCCCACAGGGGGCAAGATGAAAAACTGTTTTTT. Its protein product is CASSSHRGQDEKLFF.

The chain has TRBV4-3 and TRBJ2-1; 8 bases are a match to TRBD2. Per the germline V gene, CDR1 is LGHNA and CDR2 is YSLEER. CDR3 size: 22 residues. J was trimmed by 0 bases and V by 1 base; bases with no gene match: 20. The CDR3 loop is CASSQAFPRITGTRSSYNEQFF. CDR3 bases: TGCGCCAGCAGCCAAGCCTTTCCGCGAATAACCGGGACTAGGAGCTCCTACAATGAGCAGTTCTTC.

The rearrangement uses TRBV19 and TRBJ2-7; the D gene is possibly TRBD2 (5 bases). V lost 6 bases and J 6 bases, leaving 15 bases between the germline ends. Looked up from germline, CDR1 is LNHDA and CDR2 is SQIVND (reference sequence). This CDR3 has 13 residues. The DNA of the CDR3 is TGTGCCAGTAGCACGGCCCTTCGGGGCGAGCAGTACTTC. It encodes CASSTALRGEQYF.

The chain has TRBV29-1 and TRBJ1-5; 8 bases align to TRBD1. The CDR3 covers 13 residues. After removal of 6 bases from V and 7 bases from J, the junction contained 8 bases not matched to a gene. CDR1 and CDR2 (germline): SQVTM, ANQGSEA. The CDR3 DNA is TGCAGCGTCCAGGACAGGGTCTCCCAGCCCCAGCATTTT. Its translation: CSVQDRVSQPQHF.

This chain joins TRBV19 and TRBJ1-4; a weak D match, TRBD1 (5 bases). The germline V gene has CDR1 LNHDA and CDR2 SQIVND (reference sequence). This CDR3 contains 15 residues. The V end was cut by 8 bases, the J end by 8 bases, with 21 bases between. This CDR3 reads CASGDQGAGGEKLFF. The CDR3 DNA is TGTGCCAGTGGGGATCAGGGCGCAGGAGGGGAAAAACTGTTTTTT.

The chain links TRBV4-2 to TRBJ2-5; 7 nucleotides line up with TRBD2. J lost 10 bases, V lost 1 base, and 6 bases had no gene match. This CDR3 spans 13 amino acids. Germline V gene lookup returns CDR1 LGHNA and CDR2 YNFKEQ. The CDR3 protein is CASSQVPSGGQYF. As DNA, the CDR3 is TGTGCCAGCAGCCAAGTCCCCTCGGGGGGCCAGTACTTC.

In its sample, this clone is medium-sized. Other DNA sequences within the sample encode an identical CDR3. CDR3 sequence: CASSQIQGLGEKLFF. CDR3 sequence (DNA): TGCGCCAGCAGCCAGATACAGGGTTTAGGCGAAAAACTGTTTTTT. The chain carries TRBV4-1 and TRBJ1-4; perhaps TRBD1 as D (6 bases). The CDR3 is made up of 15 amino acids. Germline V CDR1 and CDR2: MGHRA, YSYEKL. Trimming removed 3 bases from V and 8 bases from J, with 16 bases in between.

The chain is built from TRBV27 and TRBJ2-1; 9 bases fit TRBD1. The CDR3 is 16 residues long. The germline V gene has CDR1 MNHEY and CDR2 SMNVEV (reference sequence). The V segment lost 5 bases and the J segment 8 bases; nucleotides outside the gene matches: 13. The CDR3, as DNA: TGTGCCAGCAGTGCCTACAGGGGGCTCGTATACGATGAGCAGTTCTTC. Amino acid sequence: CASSAYRGLVYDEQFF.

On this clone: Other DNA variants within this sample encode the same CDR3. DNA for the CDR3: TGCGCCAGCAGTTCGCCCCGGGACAGGGGTTTCCTCGGGGAGCTGTTTTTT. Amino acid sequence: CASSSPRDRGFLGELFF. This chain links TRBV5-1 with TRBJ2-2, with 10 bases fitting TRBD1. Germline values: CDR1 SGHRS, CDR2 YFSETQ. CDR3 length: 17 amino acids. V trimming: 5 bases; J trimming: 7 bases; junction bases outside the gene matches: 14.

This chain links TRBV4-2 with TRBJ2-5, with D tentatively TRBD1 (6 bases). The V gene's germline CDR1 is LGHNA and CDR2 YNFKEQ. This CDR3 spans 15 amino acids. V lost 5 bases and J 5 bases, leaving 18 bases between the germline ends. The CDR3 DNA follows: TGTGCCAGCAGCTTGGGGCAGGGGCGCGGGGAGACCCAGTACTTC. Protein product: CASSLGQGRGETQYF.

This chain joins TRBV5-4 and TRBJ2-1; D is unclear. The length of the CDR3 is 15 residues. Trimming left V 4 bases short and J 0 bases short, with 11 bases between. Germline V CDR1 and CDR2: SGHNT, YYREEE (reference sequence). CDR3 amino acids: CASSRVSYSYNEQFF. The CDR3, as DNA: TGTGCCAGCAGCCGGGTGAGTTACTCCTACAATGAGCAGTTCTTC.

The CDR3 coding sequence is TGTGCCAGCAGAGTACAGGGGGCGCCTGGAAACACCATATATTTT. Protein: CASRVQGAPGNTIYF. The chain recombines TRBV6-1 with TRBJ1-3, with 9 bases aligning to TRBD1. Germline trimming cut 6 bases from V and 2 bases from J; bases unmatched to any gene: 5. The CDR3 runs 15 residues. Germline lookup yields CDR1 MNHNS and CDR2 SASEGT.

The chain has TRBV25-1 and TRBJ1-6, with 7 bases aligning to TRBD1. Trimming removed 7 bases from V and 8 bases from J; junction bases left unmatched: 8. The CDR3 runs 14 residues. Germline CDR1 and CDR2: MGHDK and SYGVNS. This chain's CDR3 is CASTETGMDSPLHF. CDR3 DNA sequence: TGTGCCAGCACCGAGACAGGGATGGATTCACCCCTCCACTTT.

On this clone: Mismatch with germline at one junction end may stem from a read error. This chain uses TRBV15 with TRBJ1-6; 9 bases align to TRBD1. CDR3 length: 13 amino acids. Germline CDR1 reads LNHNV; CDR2 reads YYDKDF (reference sequence). CDR3 in amino acids: CATSSHPGTGIRW. CDR3 DNA sequence: TGTGCCACCAGCAGCCACCCCGGGACAGGGATACGGTGG. The full variable domain, in which reference TRBV15 and TRBJ1-6 provide the parts outside the CDR3, is DAMVIQNPRYQVTQFGKPVTLSCSQTLNHNVMYWYQQKSSQAPKLLFHYYDKDFNNEADTPDNFQSRRPNTSFCFLDIRSPGLGDTAMYLCATSSHPGTGIRWGNGTRLTVT.

The gene calls are TRBV15 and TRBJ1-1; D remains ambiguous. CDR3 length equals 15 residues. The ends were cut back, 0 bases at V and 1 base at J, with 9 bases in the middle. Germline V gene data show CDR1 as LNHNV and CDR2 as YYDKDF (reference sequence). Here the CDR3 DNA reads TGTGCCACCAGCAGAGATTCTGAGGGGAACACTGAAGCTTTCTTT. Amino acid sequence: CATSRDSEGNTEAFF.

This rearrangement joins TRBV30 to TRBJ2-5; 9 nucleotides line up with TRBD2. Germline loops: CDR1 GTSNPN, CDR2 SVGIG (reference sequence). Losses at the gene ends were 0 bases for V and 5 bases for J; bases not matched to a gene: 13. The CDR3 covers 17 residues. The CDR3 DNA is TGTGCCTGGAGTGTAGGTGTCAGACTAGCGGAGTGGGAGACCCAGTACTTC. It is translated as CAWSVGVRLAEWETQYF. Combining the CDR3 with reference TRBV30 and TRBJ2-5 gives the whole variable domain SQTIHQWPATLVQPVGSPLSLECTVEGTSNPNLYWYRQAAGRGLQLLFYSVGIGQISSEVPQNLSASRPQDRQFILSSKKLLLSDSGFYLCAWSVGVRLAEWETQYFGPGTRLLVL.

This clone was seen a handful of times. The chain recombines TRBV5-6 with TRBJ2-7; D is unclear. Germline V lookup: CDR1 SGHDT, CDR2 YYEEEE. V lost 0 bases and J lost 4, with 2 bases in between. This CDR3 has 11 amino acids. The CDR3 nucleotides are TGTGCCAGCAGCTTGGCGTACGAGCAGTACTTC. It encodes CASSLAYEQYF.

The V gene is TRBV18, the J gene TRBJ2-6, with D perhaps matching TRBD1 (6 bases). CDR1 KGHSH and CDR2 LQKENI come from the germline V gene. The V and J ends lost 3 bases and 0 bases respectively, with 15 bases between them. CDR3 length: 18 residues. CDR3: CASSPDSRGNSGANVLTF. The DNA for the CDR3 is TGTGCCAGCTCACCGGACAGTAGAGGCAACTCTGGGGCCAACGTCCTGACTTTC.

V and J are TRBV28 and TRBJ2-7; tentative D call: TRBD1 (6 bases). V was pared by 5 bases and J by 2 bases, with 16 bases between. The CDR3 has 15 residues. CDR1 and CDR2 (germline): MDHEN, SYDVKM. CDR3 DNA: TGTGCCAGCAGTCCCCCCGACAGGTACCCCTACGAGCAGTACTTC. Amino acid sequence: CASSPPDRYPYEQYF.

The V and J genes are TRBV27 and TRBJ2-1; TRBD2 aligns across 12 bases. Germline CDR1 and CDR2: MNHEY and SMNVEV (reference sequence). This CDR3 has 16 residues. With 5 bases clipped from V and 3 bases from J, the junction kept 5 bases outside the gene matches. The chain's CDR3 is CASSPLAGGIYNEQFF. The CDR3 DNA sequence: TGTGCCAGCAGTCCCCTAGCGGGGGGGATCTACAATGAGCAGTTCTTC.

With respect to this clone: The sample carries other DNA sequences with the same CDR3. The rearrangement links TRBV7-9 to TRBJ1-6, with 7 bases lining up with TRBD1. The CDR3 spans 15 residues. The J segment lost 7 bases and the V segment lost 8 bases, leaving 11 bases of the junction unmatched. Germline CDR1 reads SEHNR; CDR2 reads FQNEAQ (reference sequence). As DNA, the CDR3 is TGTGCCAGCGGGCAGGGGGGATCGTCCAATTCACCCCTCCACTTT. It specifies CASGQGGSSNSPLHF. Full variable domain (remainder filled in from reference TRBV7-9 and TRBJ1-6): DTGVSQNPRHKITKRGQNVTFRCDPISEHNRLYWYRQTLGQGPEFLTYFQNEAQLEKSRLLSDRFSAERPKGSFSTLEIQRTEQGDSAMYLCASGQGGSSNSPLHFGNGTRLTVT.

A remark on this clone: An end of the junction does not agree with germline; a read error may underlie this. The chain carries TRBV7-9 and TRBJ1-6, with TRBD1 identical over 7 bases. Germline V gene data show CDR1 as SEHNR and CDR2 as FQNEAQ (reference sequence). There are 12 residues in the CDR3. CDR3 DNA: TGTTCCAGCAGCCAGGGGGATTCACCCCTCCACTTT. It codes for CSSSQGDSPLHF.

The chain employs TRBV7-9 and TRBJ1-3, with a possible D match to TRBD1 (6 bases). The germline CDR1 and CDR2 sequences are SEHNR and FQNEAQ (reference sequence). The CDR3 loop spans 12 amino acids. V lost 2 bases and J lost 7, with 6 bases in between. CDR3 amino acids: CASSLQGNTIYF. In nucleotides, the CDR3 is TGTGCCAGCAGCTTACAGGGGAACACCATATATTTT.